These 27 T cell receptor beta chains share one sample of origin, sequenced in a study of CD8 T cells in Susac syndrome. When the RNA was reverse transcribed, random hexamers were used with an input of roughly 0.45 to 1 ug. MiXCR, run by TCRdb on the immunoSEQ multiplex PCR reads, gives a single entry per CDR3 protein. The sample records a few hundred thousand distinct CDR3 sequences, approximately 85% being singletons. Sequenced: CD8+ T cells from PBMCs. The receptors derive from a human donor with multiple sclerosis.

The genes are TRBV19 and TRBJ2-1, with TRBD2 matching over 11 bases. V dropped 5 bases and J dropped 5; count of bases not matched to a gene: 8. This CDR3 region has 16 residues. Germline assignment: CDR1 LNHDA and CDR2 SQIVND (reference sequence). CDR3 sequence: CASSWGTSGRHNEQFF. CDR3 sequence (DNA): TGTGCCAGTAGTTGGGGGACTAGCGGCAGACACAATGAGCAGTTCTTC.

The V call is TRBV5-4, the J call TRBJ2-5; 7 bases map to TRBD2. Germline V CDR1 and CDR2: SGHNT, YYREEE (reference sequence). This CDR3 is 14 amino acids long. Trimming took 3 bases from V and 2 from J; bases not matched to a gene: 4. The CDR3 here is CASSSREQQETQYF. CDR3 sequence (DNA): TGTGCCAGCAGCTCGCGGGAGCAACAAGAGACCCAGTACTTC.

The chain carries TRBV11-2 and TRBJ2-7; D may be TRBD1 (6 bases). The CDR3 extends over 15 amino acids. The germline gives CDR1 SGHAT, CDR2 FQNNGV. Deletions cut 3 bases from V and 4 bases from J, with 16 bases between. The DNA for the CDR3 is TGTGCCAGCAGCTTGGGGGCTGGGGATCTTTACGAGCAGTACTTC. Residues: CASSLGAGDLYEQYF.

The chain recombines TRBV5-6 with TRBJ2-1, with D hard to call. Germline loops: CDR1 SGHDT, CDR2 YYEEEE. The CDR3 is made up of 14 amino acids. Trimming shortened V by 0 bases and J by 8 bases, and 12 bases separated the two germline ends. The CDR3 DNA sequence: TGTGCCAGCAGCTTGGGACATAATTTATATGAGCAGTTCTTC. Residues: CASSLGHNLYEQFF.

The chain joins TRBV12-5 to TRBJ2-2; weak D call: TRBD1 (5 bases). From germline, CDR1 is LGHNT and CDR2 FRNRAP. The CDR3 consists of 14 residues. The V end lost 6 bases, the J end lost 2 bases, and 10 bases lay between the germline ends. The CDR3 region is CASGQGPNTGELFF. The CDR3 DNA is TGTGCTAGTGGCCAGGGTCCTAACACCGGGGAGCTGTTTTTT. The variable domain in full, with the rest retrieved from reference TRBV12-5 and TRBJ2-2, is DARVTQTPRHKVTEMGQEVTMRCQPILGHNTVFWYRQTMMQGLELLAYFRNRAPLDDSGMPKDRFSAEMPDATLATLKIQPSEPRDSAVYFCASGQGPNTGELFFGEGSRLTVL.

The chain is built from TRBV29-1 and TRBJ2-1, with 11 nucleotides matching TRBD2. The germline CDR1 and CDR2 sequences are SQVTM and ANQGSEA. The CDR3 extends over 17 amino acids. The junction had 13 bases not matched to a gene; V was cut back by 1 base and J by 8 bases. For the CDR3, the DNA is TGCAGCGTTGAAGGACGTAGCGGGAGGGCCGACGACCATGAGCAGTTCTTC. Translation: CSVEGRSGRADDHEQFF.

The chain carries TRBV29-1 and TRBJ2-1; 15 nucleotides align to TRBD2. With 4 bases clipped from V and 1 base from J, the junction kept 2 bases outside the gene matches. Per germline, CDR1 SQVTM and CDR2 ANQGSEA. This CDR3 has 16 residues. CDR3 region: CSVGGTSGRSYNEQFF. The DNA of the CDR3 is TGCAGCGTTGGGGGGACTAGCGGGAGGTCCTACAATGAGCAGTTCTTC.

This clonotype was recorded a few times. The genes are TRBV6-1 and TRBJ1-2, with D uncertain. CDR1 and CDR2 (germline): MNHNS, SASEGT. V was trimmed by 6 bases and J by 0 bases, leaving 14 bases between them. The CDR3 consists of 15 residues. CDR3 sequence (DNA): TGTGCCAGCAGGGGGTCCCCCGGGACTAACTATGGCTACACCTTC. Translation gives CASRGSPGTNYGYTF.

The chain has TRBV2 and TRBJ2-1; possible D gene TRBD2, 6 bases. Per germline, CDR1 SNHLY and CDR2 FYNNEI. Trimming cost V 8 bases and J 3 bases, with 23 bases left between them. The CDR3 extends over 17 amino acids. The CDR3 spells CASGGPSATSRYNEQFF. The CDR3 DNA is TGTGCCAGCGGAGGACCTAGCGCAACTTCTCGCTACAATGAGCAGTTCTTC.

The chain has TRBV7-9 and TRBJ2-2, with D possibly TRBD1 on 5 matching bases. This CDR3 comprises 15 residues. V was trimmed by 0 bases and J by 0 bases, leaving 5 bases between them. Germline V gives CDR1 SEHNR, CDR2 FQNEAQ (reference sequence). Written as DNA, the CDR3 is TGTGCCAGCAGCTTAGCCAGGGCGAACACCGGGGAGCTGTTTTTT. As protein: CASSLARANTGELFF.

V usage is TRBV6-5 and J usage is TRBJ2-5, with a possible D match to TRBD2 (6 bases). Germline loops: CDR1 MNHEY, CDR2 SVGAGI. Deletions cut 4 bases from V and 3 bases from J, with 9 bases between. This CDR3 comprises 13 residues. CDR3: CASSSWGEETQYF. CDR3 DNA sequence: TGTGCCAGCAGTTCTTGGGGGGAAGAGACCCAGTACTTC.

J is TRBJ2-2 and V is TRBV5-4; 7 bases match TRBD1. Germline trimming cut 0 bases from V and 10 bases from J; bases unmatched to any gene: 9. Germline-derived CDR1 and CDR2 are SGHNT and YYREEE (reference sequence). The CDR3 length is 15 residues. Here the CDR3 reads CASSLGTGGREELFF. The CDR3 nucleotides read TGTGCCAGCAGCTTGGGGACAGGTGGTAGAGAGGAGCTGTTTTTT.

The CDR3 DNA follows: TGTGCCAGCAGCCAAGAGGACTTGACGCCCCAGCATTTT. Amino acids: CASSQEDLTPQHF. The chain couples TRBV3-1 to TRBJ1-5; D is unclear. The germline gives CDR1 LGHDT, CDR2 YNNKEL (reference sequence). V was trimmed by 0 bases and J by 9 bases, leaving 9 bases between them. CDR3 length equals 13 residues.

The chain carries TRBV19 and TRBJ2-2; D is unresolved. The CDR3 spans 15 residues. Germline CDR1 is LNHDA and CDR2 is SQIVND (reference sequence). V lost 6 bases and J lost 5, with 16 bases in between. CDR3 protein: CASSPELIRTGELFF. DNA for the CDR3: TGTGCCAGTAGCCCTGAACTTATCAGGACCGGGGAGCTGTTTTTT.

The chain carries TRBV2 and TRBJ2-6; D is uncertain. This CDR3 is built from 14 residues. V lost 4 bases, J lost 2 bases, and 6 bases lay in between. CDR1 SNHLY and CDR2 FYNNEI come from the germline V gene. In DNA, the CDR3 is TGTGCCAGCAGTGCTAGGGCTGGGGCCAACGTCCTGACTTTC. This translates into CASSARAGANVLTF.

The CDR3 sequence: CAWSLPGGPYEQYF. CDR3 coding DNA: TGTGCCTGGAGTCTCCCTGGGGGGCCCTACGAGCAGTACTTC. This chain joins TRBV30 and TRBJ2-7; D tentatively fits TRBD1 or TRBD2 (6 bases each). The CDR3 has 14 residues. V lost 2 bases and J 2 bases, leaving 13 bases between the germline ends. CDR1 GTSNPN and CDR2 SVGIG come from the germline V gene (reference sequence). Filled out from reference TRBV30 and TRBJ2-7, the complete variable domain reads SQTIHQWPATLVQPVGSPLSLECTVEGTSNPNLYWYRQAAGRGLQLLFYSVGIGQISSEVPQNLSASRPQDRQFILSSKKLLLSDSGFYLCAWSLPGGPYEQYFGPGTRLTVT.

A few counts support this clonotype. The chain is built from TRBV27 and TRBJ2-7; 11 bases agree with TRBD1. The ends lost 2 bases at V and 2 bases at J; junction bases unmatched: 5. The germline V gene has CDR1 MNHEY and CDR2 SMNVEV (reference sequence). This CDR3 is 16 amino acids long. Here the CDR3 reads CASSLGPGQGAYEQYF. The CDR3 DNA sequence: TGTGCCAGCAGTTTAGGTCCGGGACAGGGGGCCTACGAGCAGTACTTC.

This chain links TRBV27 with TRBJ1-2; TRBD1 matches at 9 bases. The junction had 5 bases not matched to a gene; V was cut back by 2 bases and J by 4 bases. Per the germline V gene, CDR1 is MNHEY and CDR2 is SMNVEV (reference sequence). This CDR3 has 15 residues. The CDR3 DNA reads as TGTGCCAGCAGTTTAGAAGGGACAGGGCCCTATGGCTACACCTTC. This encodes CASSLEGTGPYGYTF.

V gene TRBV29-1 combines with J gene TRBJ2-1; 9 bases are shared with TRBD2. The junction had 8 bases not matched to a gene; V was cut back by 2 bases and J by 0 bases. The V gene's germline CDR1 is SQVTM and CDR2 ANQGSEA. There are 17 residues in the CDR3. CDR3 DNA: TGCAGCGTTGAACCCTCTCTAGCGGGATCCTCCTACAATGAGCAGTTCTTC. Translating gives CSVEPSLAGSSYNEQFF.

The genes are TRBV12-5 and TRBJ2-7; D unclear. The germline gives CDR1 LGHNT, CDR2 FRNRAP. The germline V and J ends were trimmed by 0 bases and 6 bases, with 12 bases remaining between them. The CDR3 runs 14 residues. CDR3 in DNA: TGTGCTAGTGGTTTGGTACGGCGTTTCAGCGAGCAGTACTTC. Its translation is CASGLVRRFSEQYF.

The chain carries TRBV7-9 and TRBJ2-1; D gene uncertain. The CDR3 contains 11 residues. Trimming took 5 bases from V and 7 from J, leaving 6 bases between them. Germline assignment: CDR1 SEHNR and CDR2 FQNEAQ (reference sequence). The CDR3 DNA sequence: TGTGCCAGCAGCGATCGGAATGAGCAGTTCTTC. Translated: CASSDRNEQFF.

V and J are TRBV7-8 and TRBJ1-2, with D maybe TRBD1 (5 bases). Per the germline V gene, CDR1 is SGHVS and CDR2 is FQNEAQ. The V end was cut by 1 base, the J end by 4 bases, with 13 bases between. This CDR3 region has 15 residues. CDR3 residues: CASSLGPGNSYGYTF. Here the CDR3 DNA reads TGTGCCAGCAGCTTAGGGCCAGGGAATAGCTATGGCTACACCTTC.

The chain couples TRBV7-9 to TRBJ2-1; D tentatively reads TRBD1 or TRBD2 (6 bases each). The CDR3 totals 13 residues. Germline V lookup: CDR1 SEHNR, CDR2 FQNEAQ (reference sequence). Trimming removed 5 bases from V and 16 bases from J, with 21 bases in between. The CDR3 here is CASSIRTAPEGFF. The CDR3 DNA sequence: TGTGCCAGCAGCATAAGGACAGCCCCGGAGGGATTCTTC.

This chain joins TRBV4-1 and TRBJ1-6; no definite D call. This CDR3 is 14 amino acids long. Germline V lookup: CDR1 MGHRA, CDR2 YSYEKL. V was pared by 1 base and J by 10 bases, with 11 bases between. The CDR3 DNA follows: TGCGCCAGCAGCCAAGCCGGGAGAGGATCACCCCTCCACTTT. Protein: CASSQAGRGSPLHF.

The count of this clonotype is one. V gene TRBV2 combines with J gene TRBJ2-7, with D perhaps matching TRBD1 (5 bases). V was cut by 4 bases and J by 3 bases, with 13 bases left in between. From germline, CDR1 is SNHLY and CDR2 FYNNEI. The CDR3 contains 14 residues. DNA for the CDR3: TGTGCCAGCAGTGGGCAGGGATTAAGCTACGAGCAGTACTTC. Translating gives CASSGQGLSYEQYF.

V usage is TRBV2 and J usage is TRBJ2-7, with D uncertain. V lost 1 base to trimming and J lost 0 bases, with 10 bases between them. Germline V lookup: CDR1 SNHLY, CDR2 FYNNEI. The CDR3 length is 15 residues. As DNA, the CDR3 is TGTGCCAGCAGTGAAGGTCAGGCAGTCTCCTACGAGCAGTACTTC. It encodes CASSEGQAVSYEQYF.

The chain couples TRBV6-5 to TRBJ2-1; possibly TRBD1 or TRBD2 for D (5 bases each). Germline V gives CDR1 MNHEY, CDR2 SVGAGI. This CDR3 is built from 13 residues. V was trimmed by 4 bases and J by 10 bases, leaving 14 bases between them. CDR3 DNA: TGTGCCAGCAGTTTACACCGGGACGTCGAGCAGTTCTTC. Translated: CASSLHRDVEQFF.